These 12 T cell receptor beta chains were sequenced from one sample in a study of graft-versus-host responses after intestinal transplantation. TCRdb's table, derived via immunoSEQ multiplex PCR, lists solely in-frame clones and lacks some. The sample holds 62,000 or so clones, 85% to 95% seen once. No antigen is known for these receptors. Sample: unstimulated CD8+ T cells sorted from spleen or lymph node cells, taken before transplant. The receptor source for this set is a human donor who was the organ donor for an intestinal transplant.

The rearrangement joins TRBV7-3 to TRBJ2-1, with a tentative D call TRBD2 (6 bases). The CDR3 has 15 residues. V was pared by 6 bases and J by 6 bases, with 18 bases between. Looked up from germline, CDR1 is SGHTA and CDR2 is FQGTGA. The CDR3 sequence is CASRDARRGGNEQFF. In nucleotides, the CDR3 is TGTGCCAGCAGGGACGCGAGGAGGGGCGGCAATGAGCAGTTCTTC. Full variable domain (outside the CDR3, taken from reference TRBV7-3 and TRBJ2-1): GAGVSQTPSNKVTEKGKYVELRCDPISGHTALYWYRQSLGQGPEFLIYFQGTGAADDSGLPNDRFFAVRPEGSVSTLKIQRTERGDSAVYLCASRDARRGGNEQFFGPGTRLTVL.

The CDR3 is CASSLGTTGNEKLFF. The CDR3 region has the DNA TGTGCCAGCAGTTTAGGTACCACAGGGAATGAAAAACTGTTTTTT. V is TRBV28 and J is TRBJ1-4; D might be TRBD1 (6 bases). This CDR3 is built from 15 residues. V shed 2 bases and J shed 5 bases, with 12 bases lying between them. Germline assignment: CDR1 MDHEN and CDR2 SYDVKM.

The rearrangement links TRBV2 to TRBJ1-2; TRBD1 is a possible D gene (6 bases). Looked up from germline, CDR1 is SNHLY and CDR2 is FYNNEI. The V and J ends lost 7 bases and 10 bases respectively, with 13 bases between them. The CDR3 runs to 11 residues. The CDR3 coding sequence is TGTGCCAGCAATAAGGGGGACAACTACACCTTC. Protein product: CASNKGDNYTF.

This clone was found a few times. In DNA form, the CDR3 reads TGTGCCAGCAGTTTGAGGGGGATTTACAATCAGCCCCAGCATTTT. Translation: CASSLRGIYNQPQHF. The chain has TRBV27 and TRBJ1-5; D is perhaps TRBD1 (6 bases). Trimming removed 3 bases from V and 3 bases from J, with 12 bases in between. The germline V gene has CDR1 MNHEY and CDR2 SMNVEV (reference sequence). This CDR3 has 15 residues.

The genes are TRBV28 and TRBJ2-3, with a possible D match to TRBD1 (6 bases). Trimming stripped 2 bases from V and 0 bases from J, with 12 bases between. The CDR3 is 16 residues long. From germline, CDR1 is MDHEN and CDR2 SYDVKM. CDR3 loop: CASSLRPGASTDTQYF. CDR3 coding DNA: TGTGCCAGCAGTTTACGCCCAGGGGCTAGCACAGATACGCAGTATTTT.

This chain joins TRBV5-1 and TRBJ1-2; D perhaps matches TRBD1 (6 bases). The CDR3 covers 13 residues. The germline V gene encodes CDR1 SGHRS and CDR2 YFSETQ. The V gene lost 0 bases and the J gene lost 7 bases, with 10 bases spanning the gap. Written as DNA, the CDR3 is TGCGCCAGCAGCTTGGGGGGGCAGCTTGGCTACACCTTC. Protein product: CASSLGGQLGYTF.

This clone was detected once. This rearrangement joins TRBV19 to TRBJ2-1, with 7 bases identical to TRBD1. Germline CDR1 LNHDA, CDR2 SQIVND (reference sequence). The CDR3 has 16 amino acids. With 6 bases clipped from V and 0 bases from J, the junction kept 8 bases outside the gene matches. The CDR3 loop is CASRGPPGGSYNEQFF. The CDR3 DNA reads as TGTGCCAGTAGAGGCCCTCCAGGGGGCTCCTACAATGAGCAGTTCTTC.

The chain recombines TRBV9 with TRBJ2-1; tentatively, D is TRBD2 (6 bases). V lost 4 bases to trimming and J lost 4 bases, with 21 bases between them. The germline gives CDR1 SGDLS, CDR2 YYNGEE. The CDR3 sequence is 17 residues long. The CDR3 loop reads CASSQPRERAKYNEQFF. As DNA, the CDR3 is TGTGCCAGCAGCCAACCAAGGGAGCGGGCGAAATACAATGAGCAGTTCTTC.

The genes are TRBV9 and TRBJ1-1; 7 bases map to TRBD1. CDR3 size: 16 residues. Germline CDR1 is SGDLS and CDR2 is YYNGEE. Trimming cost V 6 bases and J 1 base; bases outside gene matches: 12. The DNA for the CDR3 is TGTGCCAGCACCGAAGGGACAGATGAACCGAACACTGAAGCTTTCTTT. This codes for CASTEGTDEPNTEAFF.

This chain joins TRBV15 and TRBJ2-7; perhaps TRBD1 as D (6 bases). The germline V gene encodes CDR1 LNHNV and CDR2 YYDKDF (reference sequence). The CDR3 covers 14 residues. V was cut by 3 bases and J by 2 bases, with 11 bases left in between. Here the CDR3 reads CATSSGQGPYEQYF. CDR3 in DNA: TGTGCCACCAGCAGTGGGCAGGGGCCCTACGAGCAGTACTTC.

The chain recombines TRBV28 with TRBJ1-1, with D possibly matching TRBD1 (6 bases). Between the trimmed V and J ends, which lost 3 bases and 6 bases, there was a span of 11 bases. In germline, CDR1 is MDHEN, CDR2 SYDVKM. The CDR3 has 13 amino acids. The CDR3 DNA is TGTGCCAGCAGTTTGGCGGGGGCGGCTGAAGCTTTCTTT. As protein: CASSLAGAAEAFF.

This clone appeared a few times. The chain joins TRBV30 to TRBJ2-7, with 9 bases matching TRBD1. CDR1 and CDR2 (germline): GTSNPN, SVGIG (reference sequence). The CDR3 is 13 amino acids. V lost 6 bases to trimming and J lost 2 bases; unmatched junction nucleotides: 5. The CDR3 reads CACDGTGTYEQYF. CDR3 bases: TGTGCCTGCGACGGGACAGGGACCTACGAGCAGTACTTC.